Given below is one T cell receptor (beta chain) in context. Its antigen is still unknown. One end of the junction varies from germline; a read error may be responsible. This specimen comes from a study of T cells in Graves' hyperthyroidism and ophthalmopathy. From RNA transcripts, TCR beta CDR3 regions were amplified. The HTBI set primed first-round TCR CDR3 RT-PCR. In TCRdb, the multiplex PCR reads were re-called with MiXCR into one record per CDR3 protein. This sample has around 720,000 distinct CDR3 sequences, with roughly a third found just once. The germline CDR1 and CDR2 sequences are SEHNR and FQNEAQ (reference sequence). The CDR3 totals 13 residues. Study-level findings and limits: Most thyroid clonotypes expanded above 0.001 were also detected in blood.

The study defined stable Graves' hyperthyroidism as no ophthalmopathy progression within 18 months. The chain links TRBV7-9 to TRBJ1-1, with 7 bases aligning to TRBD1. This TCR was recovered from a woman between 40 and 50 years old with Graves' hyperthyroidism. The sequenced material came from blood. The CDR3 DNA reads as TGTGCCAGCAGCGCGACAGGGAGGACTGAAACTTTCTTT. Amino acids: CASSATGRTETFF.